Listed below are T cell receptor beta chains from one sample, sequenced in a study of blood T cell repertoires in COVID-19. Assay: immunoSEQ multiplex PCR; the TCRdb copy retains only in-frame clones and omits some. The sample yields a few hundred thousand clones, approximately 87% seen once. Material for sequencing was peripheral blood. The receptors stem from a man between 60 and 75 years old who had recovered from COVID-19. The CDR3 runs from the conserved cysteine through the conserved F or W. D genes are given only for firm matches. Rows may omit the clone size; those that give it use once, few, many or a size class.

d_call: -
clone_size: once
v_call: TRBV10-2
j_call: TRBJ2-7
cdr3_nt: TGCGCCAGCAGCCTAGGGGGAGACGAGCAGTACTTC
cdr3_aa: CASSLGGDEQYF

d_call: TRBD2
clone_size: -
v_call: TRBV4-2
j_call: TRBJ2-1
cdr3_nt: TGTGCCAGCAGCCAGGCTAGCGGGTTGAATGAGCAGTTCTTC
cdr3_aa: CASSQASGLNEQFF

d_call: -
clone_size: -
v_call: TRBV14
j_call: TRBJ1-4
cdr3_nt: TGTGCCAGCAGCCAAGAGCGGGGAGTGGGTGAAAAACTGTTTTTT
cdr3_aa: CASSQERGVGEKLFF

d_call: TRBD1
clone_size: -
v_call: TRBV18
j_call: TRBJ2-5
cdr3_nt: TGTGCCAGCTCACGGGACAGGGAAGAGACCCAGTACTTC
cdr3_aa: CASSRDREETQYF

d_call: -
clone_size: -
v_call: TRBV24-1
j_call: TRBJ2-3
cdr3_nt: TGTGCCACCAGTCAGTCGGTTCTCGGCCTTTCGAACAGGGATTTT
cdr3_aa: CATSQSVLGLSNRDF

d_call: TRBD1
clone_size: -
v_call: TRBV11-3
j_call: TRBJ2-1
cdr3_nt: TGTGCCAGCAGCCTAGAGCCGGGACAGTTGGGGTCGGAGCAGTTCTTC
cdr3_aa: CASSLEPGQLGSEQFF

d_call: TRBD1
clone_size: -
v_call: TRBV6-5
j_call: TRBJ2-7
cdr3_nt: TGTGCCAGCAGTTTTTCCGAGACAGGGGACCACGAGCAGTACTTC
cdr3_aa: CASSFSETGDHEQYF

d_call: -
clone_size: many
v_call: TRBV4-2
j_call: TRBJ1-2
cdr3_nt: TGTGCCAGCAGCCAAGAGGGAGGAAACTATGGCTACACCTTC
cdr3_aa: CASSQEGGNYGYTF

d_call: -
clone_size: -
v_call: TRBV5-1
j_call: TRBJ1-3
cdr3_nt: TGCGCCAGCAGCTTGATCCCCAGTTCTGGAAACACCATATATTTT
cdr3_aa: CASSLIPSSGNTIYF

d_call: -
clone_size: -
v_call: TRBV4-2
j_call: TRBJ1-1
cdr3_nt: TGTGCCAGCAGCCCTAAGTCGGTAGTGAACACTGAAGCTTTCTTT
cdr3_aa: CASSPKSVVNTEAFF

d_call: -
clone_size: -
v_call: TRBV9
j_call: TRBJ2-7
cdr3_nt: TGTGCCAGCAGCGTGGAATCCGGGACATCGCACGAGCAGTACTTC
cdr3_aa: CASSVESGTSHEQYF

d_call: TRBD2
clone_size: -
v_call: TRBV28
j_call: TRBJ2-5
cdr3_nt: TGTGCCAGCAGTGCCGGGACTAGCGGGGGGAATTCGTTCCCAATACAAGAGACCCAGTACTTC
cdr3_aa: CASSAGTSGGNSFPIQETQYF

d_call: -
clone_size: few
v_call: TRBV27
j_call: TRBJ1-5
cdr3_nt: TGTGCCAGCAGTTTATTATCCCGGAGTAGCAATCAGCCCCAGCATTTT
cdr3_aa: CASSLLSRSSNQPQHF

d_call: -
clone_size: -
v_call: TRBV7-3
j_call: TRBJ2-1
cdr3_nt: TGTGCCAGCAGCGTAACCGGACAAACCAATGAGCAGTTCTTC
cdr3_aa: CASSVTGQTNEQFF

d_call: TRBD1
clone_size: -
v_call: TRBV30
j_call: TRBJ1-5
cdr3_nt: TGTGCCTGGGCCGGACAGGGGAATCAGCCCCAGCATTTT
cdr3_aa: CAWAGQGNQPQHF

d_call: TRBD1
clone_size: -
v_call: TRBV19
j_call: TRBJ1-4
cdr3_nt: TGTGCCAGTAGTTTGGGACAGGGATCATCTAATGAAAAACTGTTTTTT
cdr3_aa: CASSLGQGSSNEKLFF

d_call: TRBD2
clone_size: -
v_call: TRBV7-9
j_call: TRBJ2-3
cdr3_nt: TGTGCCAGCAGCCCGGGACTAGCGGGAAACACAGATACGCAGTATTTT
cdr3_aa: CASSPGLAGNTDTQYF

d_call: TRBD1
clone_size: few
v_call: TRBV12-3/TRBV12-4
j_call: TRBJ2-2
cdr3_nt: TGTGCCAGCAGTGCCAGGGGGGGGGAGCTGTTTTTT
cdr3_aa: CASSARGGELFF

d_call: -
clone_size: -
v_call: TRBV27
j_call: TRBJ2-1
cdr3_nt: TGTGCCAGCAGTCTAGCGCTGGTGGGCAATGAGCAGTTCTTC
cdr3_aa: CASSLALVGNEQFF

d_call: TRBD2
clone_size: -
v_call: TRBV18
j_call: TRBJ2-2
cdr3_nt: TGTGCCAGCTCACTTCGGACTAGCGGGGACACCGGGGAGCTGTTTTTT
cdr3_aa: CASSLRTSGDTGELFF

d_call: -
clone_size: -
v_call: TRBV2
j_call: TRBJ1-1
cdr3_nt: TGTGCCAGCAGCCCTACCCGCGGGGGGAAGGAATCTTTCTTT
cdr3_aa: CASSPTRGGKESFF

d_call: TRBD1
clone_size: -
v_call: TRBV6-5
j_call: TRBJ1-2
cdr3_nt: TGTGCCAGCGCGGTGGGGACAGGGGACTATGGCTACACCTTC
cdr3_aa: CASAVGTGDYGYTF

d_call: -
clone_size: -
v_call: TRBV20-1
j_call: TRBJ2-1
cdr3_nt: TGCAGTGCTAGAGACGGGTATGAGCAGTTCTTC
cdr3_aa: CSARDGYEQFF

d_call: TRBD1
clone_size: -
v_call: TRBV2
j_call: TRBJ1-5
cdr3_nt: TGTGCCAGCAGACAAGAACACAGGGGGGTAGGCCTCAATCAGCCCCAGCATTTT
cdr3_aa: CASRQEHRGVGLNQPQHF

d_call: -
clone_size: -
v_call: TRBV28
j_call: TRBJ2-7
cdr3_nt: TGTGCCAGCAGTTTGCGGTCAGGGGGGTCCTACGAGCAGTACTTC
cdr3_aa: CASSLRSGGSYEQYF

d_call: -
clone_size: -
v_call: TRBV23-1
j_call: TRBJ2-3
cdr3_nt: TGCGCCAGCAGTCAATCCGGCGGGAATCTTAGCACAGATACGCAGTATTTT
cdr3_aa: CASSQSGGNLSTDTQYF

d_call: -
clone_size: -
v_call: TRBV19
j_call: TRBJ2-2
cdr3_nt: TGTGCCAGTAGTACGCCCACAGGGAACACCGGGGAGCTGTTTTTT
cdr3_aa: CASSTPTGNTGELFF

d_call: -
clone_size: -
v_call: TRBV6-5
j_call: TRBJ1-1
cdr3_nt: TGTGCCAGCAGAGCCAACAGGGCCACTGAAGCTTTCTTT
cdr3_aa: CASRANRATEAFF

d_call: TRBD1
clone_size: -
v_call: TRBV29-1
j_call: TRBJ2-3
cdr3_nt: TGCAGCGTAACAGGGGGCGAGGGAGATACGCAGTATTTT
cdr3_aa: CSVTGGEGDTQYF

d_call: -
clone_size: -
v_call: TRBV7-9
j_call: TRBJ2-6
cdr3_nt: TGTGCCAGCAGCCCTGTGTCAGGGAGGACTGGGGCCAACGTCCTGACTTTC
cdr3_aa: CASSPVSGRTGANVLTF

d_call: TRBD2
clone_size: -
v_call: TRBV5-1
j_call: TRBJ2-1
cdr3_nt: TGCGCCAGCAGCCCACAGGGCACTAGCGGGATGGGTGAGTTCTTC
cdr3_aa: CASSPQGTSGMGEFF

d_call: -
clone_size: -
v_call: TRBV2
j_call: TRBJ2-1
cdr3_nt: TGTGCCAGCAGTGAAAAGCGGGTCTTGCAGTTCTTC
cdr3_aa: CASSEKRVLQFF

d_call: TRBD2
clone_size: -
v_call: TRBV15
j_call: TRBJ2-5
cdr3_nt: TGTGCCACCAGCAGATCGGGGGGTGTTCAAGAGACCCAGTACTTC
cdr3_aa: CATSRSGGVQETQYF

d_call: -
clone_size: -
v_call: TRBV18
j_call: TRBJ2-4
cdr3_nt: TGTGCCAGCTCACCGACTAAGGACATTCAGTACTTC
cdr3_aa: CASSPTKDIQYF

d_call: TRBD1
clone_size: -
v_call: TRBV6-5
j_call: TRBJ2-1
cdr3_nt: TGTGCCAGCAGTTACATGTGGACTGGCAGGGGGCTTGAGCAGTTCTTC
cdr3_aa: CASSYMWTGRGLEQFF

d_call: TRBD1
clone_size: -
v_call: TRBV7-9
j_call: TRBJ1-4
cdr3_nt: TGTGCCAGCAGCTCGGGGACAGGGAGCGGGGGTGAAAAACTGTTTTTT
cdr3_aa: CASSSGTGSGGEKLFF

d_call: -
clone_size: -
v_call: TRBV3-1/TRBV3-2
j_call: TRBJ2-1
cdr3_nt: TGTGCCAGCAGCCTGAAGACTCCTTCCTACAATGAGCAGTTCTTC
cdr3_aa: CASSLKTPSYNEQFF

d_call: TRBD1
clone_size: -
v_call: TRBV19
j_call: TRBJ2-7
cdr3_nt: TGTGCCAGTAGTATACACAGGGGCTCTTCCTACGAGCAGTACTTC
cdr3_aa: CASSIHRGSSYEQYF

d_call: -
clone_size: -
v_call: TRBV3-1/TRBV3-2
j_call: TRBJ1-2
cdr3_nt: TGTGCCAGCAGCCAAGACAGGGAAAGAGGCCCTAACTATGGCTACACCTTC
cdr3_aa: CASSQDRERGPNYGYTF

d_call: -
clone_size: -
v_call: TRBV1
j_call: TRBJ2-1
cdr3_nt: TGCACCAGCAGCCCAGAGGGGACTAGCGGGAGCGGGTTTGGGAATGAGCAGTTCTTC
cdr3_aa: CTSSPEGTSGSGFGNEQFF

d_call: TRBD1
clone_size: -
v_call: TRBV18
j_call: TRBJ1-5
cdr3_nt: TGTGCCAGCTCACCTGGACAGGGGGATAGCAATCAGCCCCAGCATTTT
cdr3_aa: CASSPGQGDSNQPQHF

d_call: -
clone_size: few
v_call: TRBV30
j_call: TRBJ1-1
cdr3_nt: TGTGCCTGGAGTTGGAGGGGCGGGGAACTGAAGCCGCTCTTT
cdr3_aa: CAWSWRGGELKPLF

d_call: -
clone_size: -
v_call: TRBV7-2
j_call: TRBJ2-4
cdr3_nt: TGTGCCAGCAGCCGGGACATACTAGCCAAAAACATTCAGTACTTC
cdr3_aa: CASSRDILAKNIQYF